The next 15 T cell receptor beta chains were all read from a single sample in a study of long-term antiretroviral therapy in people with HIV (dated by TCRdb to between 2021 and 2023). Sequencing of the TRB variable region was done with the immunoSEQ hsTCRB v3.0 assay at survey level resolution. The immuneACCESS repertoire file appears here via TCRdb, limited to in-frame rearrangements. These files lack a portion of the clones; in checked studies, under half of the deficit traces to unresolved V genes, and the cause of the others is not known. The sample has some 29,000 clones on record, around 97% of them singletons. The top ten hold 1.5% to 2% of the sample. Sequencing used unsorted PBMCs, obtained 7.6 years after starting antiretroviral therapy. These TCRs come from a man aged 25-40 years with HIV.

CDR3 bases: TGTGCCAGCAGCCCCAGCGGGGCGAACACCGGGGAGCTGTTTTTT. Residues: CASSPSGANTGELFF. The V gene is TRBV7-3, the J gene TRBJ2-2, with TRBD2 identical over 7 bases. The V gene's germline CDR1 is SGHTA and CDR2 FQGTGA. The CDR3 totals 15 residues. V lost 5 bases and J lost 0; bases outside the gene matches: 3.

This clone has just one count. The CDR3 reads CASSGPLYGYTF. As DNA, the CDR3 is TGTGCCAGCAGCGGCCCCCTATATGGCTACACCTTC. The chain uses TRBV9 and TRBJ1-2, with no clear D. The ends were cut back, 3 bases at V and 5 bases at J, with 8 bases in the middle. Germline V gives CDR1 SGDLS, CDR2 YYNGEE. There are 12 residues in the CDR3.

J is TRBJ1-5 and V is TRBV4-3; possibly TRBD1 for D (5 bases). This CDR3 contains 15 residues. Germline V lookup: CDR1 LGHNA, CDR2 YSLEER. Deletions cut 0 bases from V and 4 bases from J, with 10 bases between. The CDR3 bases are TGCGCCAGCAGCCAAGATAGCACAGGAAATCAGCCCCAGCATTTT. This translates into CASSQDSTGNQPQHF.

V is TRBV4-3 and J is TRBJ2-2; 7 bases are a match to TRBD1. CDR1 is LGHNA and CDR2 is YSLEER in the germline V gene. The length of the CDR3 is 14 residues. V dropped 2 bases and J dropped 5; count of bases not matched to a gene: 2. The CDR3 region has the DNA TGCGCCAGCAGCCAACTGGGACAGACCGGGGAGCTGTTTTTT. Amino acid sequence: CASSQLGQTGELFF.

CDR3 loop: CASSVRDTDVDTQYF. The CDR3 nucleotides are TGTGCCAGCAGCGTCCGGGACACGGATGTGGATACGCAGTATTTT. The chain recombines TRBV5-4 with TRBJ2-3; tentative D call: TRBD1 (6 bases). Trimming left V 4 bases short and J 6 bases short, with 18 bases between. Germline lookup yields CDR1 SGHNT and CDR2 YYREEE (reference sequence). The CDR3 runs to 15 residues.

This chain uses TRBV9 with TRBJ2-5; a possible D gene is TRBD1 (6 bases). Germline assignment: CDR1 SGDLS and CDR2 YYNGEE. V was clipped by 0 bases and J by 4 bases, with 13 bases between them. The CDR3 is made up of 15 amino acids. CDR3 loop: CASSVEGVLSETQYF. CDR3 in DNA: TGTGCCAGCAGCGTAGAGGGGGTATTGTCAGAGACCCAGTACTTC.

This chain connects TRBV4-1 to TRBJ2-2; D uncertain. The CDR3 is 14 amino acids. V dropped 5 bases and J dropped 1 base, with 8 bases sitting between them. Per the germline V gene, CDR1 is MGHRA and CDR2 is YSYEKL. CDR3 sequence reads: CASSVLVNTGELFF. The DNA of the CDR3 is TGCGCCAGCAGCGTGCTTGTGAACACCGGGGAGCTGTTTTTT.

In DNA form, the CDR3 reads TGTGCCAGCAGTTCCGGACATCAGCAGGAGCAGTACTTC. Its protein is CASSSGHQQEQYF. The rearrangement links TRBV5-6 to TRBJ2-7; TRBD1 might be the D (5 bases). Trimming left V 5 bases short and J 7 bases short, with 16 bases between. Germline CDR1 reads SGHDT; CDR2 reads YYEEEE. The CDR3 loop spans 13 amino acids.

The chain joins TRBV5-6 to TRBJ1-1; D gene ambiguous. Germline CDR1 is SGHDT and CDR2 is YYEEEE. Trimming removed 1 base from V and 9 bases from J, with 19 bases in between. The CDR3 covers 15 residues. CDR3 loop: CASSLSIGVSVQAFF. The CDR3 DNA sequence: TGTGCCAGCAGCTTGAGTATTGGGGTATCGGTGCAAGCTTTCTTT. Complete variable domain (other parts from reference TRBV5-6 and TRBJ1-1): DAGVTQSPTHLIKTRGQQVTLRCSPKSGHDTVSWYQQALGQGPQFIFQYYEEEERQRGNFPDRFSGHQFPNYSSELNVNALLLGDSALYLCASSLSIGVSVQAFFGQGTRLTVV.

The CDR3 reads CASSQMRTGGWEQYF. The CDR3 nucleotides read TGCGCCAGCAGCCAAATGAGGACAGGGGGTTGGGAGCAGTACTTC. The chain carries TRBV4-3 and TRBJ2-7; 10 bases are a match to TRBD1. CDR3 length: 15 amino acids. Germline assignment: CDR1 LGHNA and CDR2 YSLEER. The junction had 8 bases not matched to a gene; V was cut back by 2 bases and J by 7 bases.

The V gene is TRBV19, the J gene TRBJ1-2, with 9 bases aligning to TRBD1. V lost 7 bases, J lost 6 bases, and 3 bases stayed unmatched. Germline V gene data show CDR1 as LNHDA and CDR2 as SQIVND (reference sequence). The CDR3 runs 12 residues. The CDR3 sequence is CASKGTGHGYTF. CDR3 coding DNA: TGTGCCAGTAAGGGGACAGGGCATGGCTACACCTTC.

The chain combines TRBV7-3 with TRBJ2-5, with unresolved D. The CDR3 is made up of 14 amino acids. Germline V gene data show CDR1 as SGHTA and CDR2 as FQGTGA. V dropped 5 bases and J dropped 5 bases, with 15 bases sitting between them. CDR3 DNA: TGTGCCAGCAGCCTCAAAATAACGTCGGAGACCCAGTACTTC. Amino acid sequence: CASSLKITSETQYF.

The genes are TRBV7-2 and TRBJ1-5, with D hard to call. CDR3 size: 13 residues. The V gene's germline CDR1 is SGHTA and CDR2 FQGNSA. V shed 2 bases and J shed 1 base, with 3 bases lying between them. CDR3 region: CASSLNSNQPQHF. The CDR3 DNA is TGTGCCAGCAGCTTAAACAGCAATCAGCCCCAGCATTTT.

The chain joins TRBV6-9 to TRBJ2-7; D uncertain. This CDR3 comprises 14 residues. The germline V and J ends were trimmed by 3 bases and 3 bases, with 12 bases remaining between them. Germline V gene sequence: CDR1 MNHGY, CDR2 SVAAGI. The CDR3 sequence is CASSYDRNNYEQYF. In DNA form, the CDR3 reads TGTGCCAGCAGTTACGATAGGAACAACTACGAGCAGTACTTC.

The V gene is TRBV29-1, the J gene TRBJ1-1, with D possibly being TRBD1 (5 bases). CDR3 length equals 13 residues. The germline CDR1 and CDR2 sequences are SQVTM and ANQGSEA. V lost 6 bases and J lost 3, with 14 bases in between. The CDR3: CSVGVGRDTEAFF. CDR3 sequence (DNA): TGCAGCGTGGGGGTGGGTAGGGACACTGAAGCTTTCTTT.